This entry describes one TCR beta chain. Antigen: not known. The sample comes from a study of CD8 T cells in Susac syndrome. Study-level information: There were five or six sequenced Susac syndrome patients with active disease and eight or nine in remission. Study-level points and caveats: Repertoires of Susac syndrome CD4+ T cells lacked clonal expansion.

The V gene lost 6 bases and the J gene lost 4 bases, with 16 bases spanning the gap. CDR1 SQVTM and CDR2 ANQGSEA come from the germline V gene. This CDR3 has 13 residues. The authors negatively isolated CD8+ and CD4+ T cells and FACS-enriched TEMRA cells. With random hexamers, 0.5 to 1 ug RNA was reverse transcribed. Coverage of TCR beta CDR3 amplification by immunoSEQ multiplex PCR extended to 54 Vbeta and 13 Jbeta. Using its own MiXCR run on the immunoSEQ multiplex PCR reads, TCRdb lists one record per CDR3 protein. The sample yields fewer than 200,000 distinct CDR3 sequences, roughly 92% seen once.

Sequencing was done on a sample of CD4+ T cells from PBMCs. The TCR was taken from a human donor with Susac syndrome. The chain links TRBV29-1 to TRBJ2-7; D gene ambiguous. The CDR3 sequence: CSVGFQESYEQYF. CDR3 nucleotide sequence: TGCAGCGTGGGTTTTCAAGAGAGTTACGAGCAGTACTTC.